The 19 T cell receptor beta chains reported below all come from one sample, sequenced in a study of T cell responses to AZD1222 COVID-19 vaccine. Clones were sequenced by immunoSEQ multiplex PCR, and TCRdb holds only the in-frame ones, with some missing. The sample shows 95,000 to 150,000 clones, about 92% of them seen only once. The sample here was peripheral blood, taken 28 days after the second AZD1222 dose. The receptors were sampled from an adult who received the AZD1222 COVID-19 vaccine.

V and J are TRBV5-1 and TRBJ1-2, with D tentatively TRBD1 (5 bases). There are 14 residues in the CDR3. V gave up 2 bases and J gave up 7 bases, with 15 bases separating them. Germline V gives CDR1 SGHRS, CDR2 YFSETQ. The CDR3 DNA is TGCGCCAGCAGCTTCGGGACTGCCCGACCTGGCTACACCTTC. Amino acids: CASSFGTARPGYTF.

The CDR3 DNA sequence: TGTGCCAGCAGCCCCAGCGGGAGGGCAGAGACCCAGTACTTC. As protein: CASSPSGRAETQYF. The chain combines TRBV7-9 with TRBJ2-5, with TRBD2 matching over 10 bases. The CDR3 spans 14 residues. Trimming took 5 bases from V and 4 from J; bases not matched to a gene: 4. Germline loops: CDR1 SEHNR, CDR2 FQNEAQ (reference sequence).

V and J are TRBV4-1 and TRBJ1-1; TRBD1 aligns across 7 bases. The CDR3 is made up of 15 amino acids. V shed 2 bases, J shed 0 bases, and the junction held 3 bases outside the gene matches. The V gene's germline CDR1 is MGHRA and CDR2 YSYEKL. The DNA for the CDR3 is TGCGCCAGCAGCCAACCGGGACAGCTGAACACTGAAGCTTTCTTT. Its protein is CASSQPGQLNTEAFF.

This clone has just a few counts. The CDR3 spells CASSQWGNNEQFF. CDR3 nucleotide sequence: TGCGCCAGCAGCCAATGGGGCAACAATGAGCAGTTCTTC. The chain carries TRBV4-1 and TRBJ2-1; D possibly corresponds to TRBD1 (5 bases). Germline V gene lookup returns CDR1 MGHRA and CDR2 YSYEKL. The CDR3 is 13 residues long. Trimming cost V 2 bases and J 5 bases, with 7 bases left between them.

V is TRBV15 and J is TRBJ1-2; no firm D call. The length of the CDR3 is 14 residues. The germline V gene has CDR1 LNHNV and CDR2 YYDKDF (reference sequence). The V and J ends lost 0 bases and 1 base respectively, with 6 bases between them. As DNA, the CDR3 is TGTGCCACCAGCAGAGATTGGGATAACTATGGCTACACCTTC. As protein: CATSRDWDNYGYTF.

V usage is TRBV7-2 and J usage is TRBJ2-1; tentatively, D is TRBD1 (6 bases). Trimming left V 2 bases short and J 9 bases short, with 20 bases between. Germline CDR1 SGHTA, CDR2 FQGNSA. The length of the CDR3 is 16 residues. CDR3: CASSLFRSVQGSEQFF. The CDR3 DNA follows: TGTGCCAGCAGCTTATTCAGGTCGGTCCAGGGGAGTGAGCAGTTCTTC. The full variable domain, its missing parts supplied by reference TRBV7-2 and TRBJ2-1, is GAGVSQSPSNKVTEKGKDVELRCDPISGHTALYWYRQSLGQGLEFLIYFQGNSAPDKSGLPSDRFSAERTGGSVSTLTIQRTQQEDSAVYLCASSLFRSVQGSEQFFGPGTRLTVL.

This CDR3 is CASRDISSYEQYF. In DNA, the CDR3 is TGTGCCAGCCGGGACATCAGCTCCTACGAGCAGTACTTC. The rearrangement links TRBV6-5 to TRBJ2-7, with a weak D call TRBD1 (6 bases). The CDR3 extends over 13 amino acids. Deletions cut 8 bases from V and 0 bases from J, with 11 bases between. The germline V gene has CDR1 MNHEY and CDR2 SVGAGI.

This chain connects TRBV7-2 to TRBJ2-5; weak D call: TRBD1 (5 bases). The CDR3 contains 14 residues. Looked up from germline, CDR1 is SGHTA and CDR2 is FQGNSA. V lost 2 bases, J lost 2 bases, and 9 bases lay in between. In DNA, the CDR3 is TGTGCCAGCAGCTTACAGGGCGAACAAGAGACCCAGTACTTC. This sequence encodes CASSLQGEQETQYF.

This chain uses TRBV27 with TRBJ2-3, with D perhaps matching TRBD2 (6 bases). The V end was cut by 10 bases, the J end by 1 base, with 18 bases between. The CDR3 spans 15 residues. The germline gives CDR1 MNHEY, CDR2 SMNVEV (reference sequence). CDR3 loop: CATRDSSLGTDTQYF. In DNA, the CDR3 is TGTGCCACCCGGGACTCATCCCTCGGCACAGATACGCAGTATTTT.

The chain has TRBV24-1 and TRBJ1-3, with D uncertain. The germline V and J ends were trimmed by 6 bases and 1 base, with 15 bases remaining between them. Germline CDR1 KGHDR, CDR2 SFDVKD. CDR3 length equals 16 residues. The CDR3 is CATSHTPDGSGNTIYF. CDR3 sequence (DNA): TGTGCCACCAGTCACACCCCAGACGGATCTGGAAACACCATATATTTT.

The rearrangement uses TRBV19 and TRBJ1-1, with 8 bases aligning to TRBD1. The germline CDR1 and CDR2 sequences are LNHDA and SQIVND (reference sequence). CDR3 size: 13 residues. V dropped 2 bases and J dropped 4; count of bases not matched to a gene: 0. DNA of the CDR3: TGTGCCAGTAGTATACAGGGGGCCACTGAAGCTTTCTTT. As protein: CASSIQGATEAFF.

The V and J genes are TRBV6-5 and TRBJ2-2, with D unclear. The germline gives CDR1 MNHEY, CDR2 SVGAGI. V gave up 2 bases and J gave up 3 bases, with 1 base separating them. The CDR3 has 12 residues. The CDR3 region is CASSYDTGELFF. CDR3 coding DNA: TGTGCCAGCAGTTACGACACCGGGGAGCTGTTTTTT.

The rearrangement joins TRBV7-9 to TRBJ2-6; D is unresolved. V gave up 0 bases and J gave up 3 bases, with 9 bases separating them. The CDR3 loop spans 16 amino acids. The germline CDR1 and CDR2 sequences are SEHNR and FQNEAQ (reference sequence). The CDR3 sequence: CASSLARRIGANVLTF. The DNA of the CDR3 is TGTGCCAGCAGCTTAGCTCGTCGGATTGGGGCCAACGTCCTGACTTTC.

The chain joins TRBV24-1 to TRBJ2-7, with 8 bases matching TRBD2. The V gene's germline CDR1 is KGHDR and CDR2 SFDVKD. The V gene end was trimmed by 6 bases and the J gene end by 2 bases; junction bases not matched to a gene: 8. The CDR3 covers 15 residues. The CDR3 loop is CATSMSGGSTYEQYF. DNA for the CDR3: TGTGCCACCAGTATGAGCGGGGGATCCACCTACGAGCAGTACTTC.

In DNA, the CDR3 is TGTGCCAGCAGCTTACCTGGGGGGGTAAATAATTCACCCCTCCACTTT. Protein: CASSLPGGVNNSPLHF. V and J are TRBV11-2 and TRBJ1-6; maybe TRBD1 (5 bases). Germline V gene data show CDR1 as SGHAT and CDR2 as FQNNGV. The CDR3 covers 16 residues. V gave up 2 bases and J gave up 5 bases, with 13 bases separating them. Full variable domain (rest looked up from reference TRBV11-2 and TRBJ1-6): EAGVAQSPRYKIIEKRQSVAFWCNPISGHATLYWYQQILGQGPKLLIQFQNNGVVDDSQLPKDRFSAERLKGVDSTLKIQPAKLEDSAVYLCASSLPGGVNNSPLHFGNGTRLTVT.

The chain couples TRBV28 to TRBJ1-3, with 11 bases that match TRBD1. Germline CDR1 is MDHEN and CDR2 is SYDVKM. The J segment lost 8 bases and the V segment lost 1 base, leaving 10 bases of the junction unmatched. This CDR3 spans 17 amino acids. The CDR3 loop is CASSLLLGTGGPYTIYF. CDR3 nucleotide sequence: TGTGCCAGCAGTTTATTACTCGGGACAGGGGGTCCATACACCATATATTTT. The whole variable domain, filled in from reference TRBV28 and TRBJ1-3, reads DVKVTQSSRYLVKRTGEKVFLECVQDMDHENMFWYRQDPGLGLRLIYFSYDVKMKEKGDIPEGYSVSREKKERFSLILESASTNQTSMYLCASSLLLGTGGPYTIYFGEGSWLTVV.

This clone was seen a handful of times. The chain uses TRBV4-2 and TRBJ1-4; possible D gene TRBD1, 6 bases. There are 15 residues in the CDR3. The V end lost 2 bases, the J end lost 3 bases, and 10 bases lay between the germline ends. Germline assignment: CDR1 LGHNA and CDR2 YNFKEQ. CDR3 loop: CASSQLQGANEKLFF. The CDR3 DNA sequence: TGTGCCAGCAGCCAACTACAGGGTGCTAATGAAAAACTGTTTTTT.

CDR3 residues: CASSLNVYGYTF. The CDR3 coding sequence is TGTGCCAGCAGTTTGAATGTGTATGGCTACACCTTC. The chain recombines TRBV28 with TRBJ1-2, with D hard to call. CDR3 length equals 12 residues. Germline V lookup: CDR1 MDHEN, CDR2 SYDVKM. Deletions cut 3 bases from V and 5 bases from J, with 7 bases between.

The CDR3: CASSFYRQGNEKLFF. DNA for the CDR3: TGTGCCAGCAGTTTCTATAGGCAGGGTAATGAAAAACTGTTTTTT. The rearrangement joins TRBV28 to TRBJ1-4; D may be TRBD1 (5 bases). Trimming pared 3 bases from V and 4 bases from J, leaving 12 bases between. The CDR3 consists of 15 residues. The germline CDR1 and CDR2 sequences are MDHEN and SYDVKM. The full variable domain, with the rest looked up from reference TRBV28 and TRBJ1-4, is DVKVTQSSRYLVKRTGEKVFLECVQDMDHENMFWYRQDPGLGLRLIYFSYDVKMKEKGDIPEGYSVSREKKERFSLILESASTNQTSMYLCASSFYRQGNEKLFFGSGTQLSVL.